Listed here are 7 T cell receptor beta chains from one sample, sequenced in a study of CD8+CD57+ T cells in acquired aplastic anemia. The use of genomic DNA as template underpinned the TCR beta VDJ and CDR3 profiling. TCRdb re-analysed the reads in MiXCR, keeping a single row per CDR3 protein. The repertoire includes around 50,000 distinct CDR3 sequences, approximately 50% of them detected once, and roughly 15% sits in the top ten. The authors sequenced patients whose flow cytometry had shown CD8+CD57+ cell expansion. The sequencing sample was made of sorted CD4+, CD8+, or CD8+CD57+ T cells (not recorded which) from PBMCs. The receptors derive from a human donor with aplastic anemia.

This clonotype was detected ten times or more. This rearrangement joins TRBV6-6 to TRBJ2-3; no clear D. The CDR3 runs to 13 residues. From germline, CDR1 is MNHNY and CDR2 SVGAGI (reference sequence). Trimming removed 0 bases from V and 6 bases from J, with 7 bases in between. The CDR3 protein is CASSYSNLDTQYF. In DNA form, the CDR3 reads TGTGCCAGCAGTTACTCTAATCTGGATACGCAGTATTTT.

Comments on this clonotype: A single base separates this from a much larger clone, so it may be a read error. This chain connects TRBV19 to TRBJ2-3; the match to TRBD2 covers 7 bases. This CDR3 contains 19 residues. Germline V gene data show CDR1 as LNHDA and CDR2 as SQIVND (reference sequence). CDR3 DNA: TGTGCCAGTAGTCCCTCTCCTCTCTACGCGGGGGTTGCCACAGATGCGCAGTATTTT. This sequence encodes CASSPSPLYAGVATDAQYF.

The CDR3, as DNA: TGTGCCAGCAGTCGTAACTCGTACGACACAGATACGCAGTATTTT. This gives the protein CASSRNSYDTDTQYF. The chain employs TRBV6-1 and TRBJ2-3; D gene uncertain. This CDR3 is 15 amino acids long. V was cut by 5 bases and J by 2 bases, with 14 bases left in between. Germline V gene sequence: CDR1 MNHNS, CDR2 SASEGT.

The V and J genes are TRBV3-1 and TRBJ1-1; D not resolved. V lost 0 bases and J 6 bases, leaving 14 bases between the germline ends. Germline-derived CDR1 and CDR2 are LGHDT and YNNKEL (reference sequence). This CDR3 has 15 amino acids. The CDR3 DNA reads as TGTGCCAGCAGCCAAGATCGAAAGGGTGACCCTGAAGCTTTCTTT. Translating it yields CASSQDRKGDPEAFF. Supplemented by reference TRBV3-1 and TRBJ1-1, the full variable domain reads DTAVSQTPKYLVTQMGNDKSIKCEQNLGHDTMYWYKQDSKKFLKIMFSYNNKELIINETVPNRFSPKSPDKAHLNLHINSLELGDSAVYFCASSQDRKGDPEAFFGQGTRLTVV.

About this clonotype: One end of the junction is discordant with germline, which a read error may explain. The chain has TRBV20-1 and TRBJ1-2, with TRBD1 matching 7 bases. CDR1 and CDR2 from the germline V gene are DFQATT and SNEGSKA (reference sequence). The CDR3 is 11 residues long. CDR3 bases: TGCAGCGCTACAGGGGACCTAGGCTACACCTTC. Its translation is CSATGDLGYTF.

This clonotype was seen ten or more times. The chain couples TRBV19 to TRBJ1-5, with a tentative D call TRBD1 (5 bases). This CDR3 has 16 residues. Germline CDR1 and CDR2: LNHDA and SQIVND (reference sequence). Trimming cost V 7 bases and J 1 base, with 17 bases left between them. CDR3 region: CASTYRWGKSNQPQHF. The CDR3 DNA sequence: TGTGCCAGTACCTATCGGTGGGGGAAGAGCAATCAGCCCCAGCATTTT.

J is TRBJ2-5 and V is TRBV10-3; unclear D gene. CDR1 is ENHRY, CDR2 SYGVKD, per germline. Between the trimmed V and J ends, which lost 0 bases and 4 bases, there was a span of 6 bases. CDR3 length equals 13 residues. The CDR3 DNA reads TGTGCCATCAGTGAGTCGACCCGAGAGACCCAGTACTTC. Encoded protein: CAISESTRETQYF.